The 21 T cell receptor beta chains below all came from one sample that was sequenced in a study of regulatory T cells in long-lasting Graves disease. The TCR beta library used iRepertoire HTBI primers with Arm-PCR amplification of CDR3. TCRdb reanalysed the multiplex PCR reads using MiXCR and keeps one entry per CDR3 protein. The sample yields about 460,000 distinct CDR3 sequences, roughly 22% seen once. The time point: persistent/refractory GD, antithyroid drugs over 5 years with positive TRAb. The TCR library was prepared using RNA isolated from PBMCs. Specimen: peripheral blood mononuclear cells (PBMCs), collected when the disease was refractory, from a patient treated with antithyroid drugs. These TCRs come from a female donor with Graves disease.

The chain recombines TRBV5-5 with TRBJ2-7, with D possibly called TRBD1 or TRBD2 (6 bases each). The germline V gene encodes CDR1 SGHKS and CDR2 YYEKEE (reference sequence). The CDR3 loop spans 20 amino acids. The V end was cut by 0 bases, the J end by 1 base, with 26 bases between. CDR3 protein: CASSLATGPGASMRSYEQYF. As DNA, the CDR3 is TGTGCCAGCAGCTTGGCCACTGGACCGGGGGCAAGTATGAGATCCTACGAGCAGTACTTC. The whole variable domain, remainder taken from reference TRBV5-5 and TRBJ2-7, is DAGVTQSPTHLIKTRGQQVTLRCSPISGHKSVSWYQQVLGQGPQFIFQYYEKEERGRGNFPDRFSARQFPNYSSELNVNALLLGDSALYLCASSLATGPGASMRSYEQYFGPGTRLTVT.

This clonotype was seen at least ten times. The rearrangement uses TRBV7-8 and TRBJ2-7; no clear D. CDR1 and CDR2 (germline): SGHVS, FQNEAQ. The CDR3 extends over 13 amino acids. V was cut by 5 bases and J by 5 bases, with 13 bases left in between. CDR3 protein: CASSLDPLDEQYF. The CDR3 bases are TGTGCCAGCAGCCTGGACCCTTTGGACGAGCAGTACTTC.

The chain combines TRBV5-1 with TRBJ1-1, with D possibly TRBD1 on 5 matching bases. The CDR3 spans 16 residues. Germline loops: CDR1 SGHRS, CDR2 YFSETQ. Trimming took 1 base from V and 0 from J, leaving 13 bases between them. The CDR3 is CASSLYRPSLNTEAFF. The DNA of the CDR3 is TGCGCCAGCAGCTTGTACAGGCCGAGTCTGAACACTGAAGCTTTCTTT.

In this sample, this clonotype turned up many times. CDR3 DNA: TGTGCCAGTAGTACCGGTCGGCGGGGGACTGAAGCTTTCTTT. The encoded protein is CASSTGRRGTEAFF. The V call is TRBV19, the J call TRBJ1-1; D is perhaps TRBD1 (5 bases). V lost 4 bases and J lost 5, with 14 bases in between. The CDR3 sequence is 14 residues long. CDR1 is LNHDA, CDR2 SQIVND, per germline (reference sequence).

The chain links TRBV27 to TRBJ2-2, with 8 bases that match TRBD1. Germline CDR1 and CDR2: MNHEY and SMNVEV (reference sequence). J lost 3 bases, V lost 7 bases, and 4 bases had no gene match. The CDR3 is 14 amino acids. CDR3 region: CASNKDRDTGELFF. For the CDR3, the DNA is TGTGCCAGCAATAAGGACAGGGACACCGGGGAGCTGTTTTTT.

This rearrangement joins TRBV11-3 to TRBJ1-2; maybe TRBD1 (5 bases). CDR3 size: 15 residues. Deletions cut 5 bases from V and 8 bases from J, with 21 bases between. CDR1 and CDR2 from the germline V gene are SGHNT and YENEEA. CDR3 coding DNA: TGTGCCAGCAGCCGAGTCCGGGACCCGCCCTCGGGCTACACCTTC. Protein product: CASSRVRDPPSGYTF.

This clonotype was seen a single time. The chain carries TRBV15 and TRBJ2-5, with D perhaps matching TRBD2 (5 bases). This CDR3 comprises 14 residues. The V end lost 5 bases, the J end lost 0 bases, and 10 bases lay between the germline ends. Germline-derived CDR1 and CDR2 are LNHNV and YYDKDF (reference sequence). In DNA form, the CDR3 reads TGTGCCACCAGCGGACGGGGAAACCAAGAGACCCAGTACTTC. Protein: CATSGRGNQETQYF. The variable domain in full, completed from reference TRBV15 and TRBJ2-5, reads DAMVIQNPRYQVTQFGKPVTLSCSQTLNHNVMYWYQQKSSQAPKLLFHYYDKDFNNEADTPDNFQSRRPNTSFCFLDIRSPGLGDTAMYLCATSGRGNQETQYFGPGTRLLVL.

The chain recombines TRBV6-5 with TRBJ2-1; TRBD2 matches 12 bases. The CDR3 loop spans 13 amino acids. Looked up from germline, CDR1 is MNHEY and CDR2 is SVGAGI. J lost 14 bases, V lost 4 bases, and 6 bases had no gene match. The CDR3 DNA reads as TGTGCCAGCAGTTCCCGACTAGCGGGAGATGAGTTCTTC. As protein: CASSSRLAGDEFF.

This clonotype appeared many times. This sequence joins TRBV12-3 or TRBV12-4 and TRBJ1-1; D not certain. V lost 6 bases, J lost 7 bases, and 6 bases lay in between. The CDR3 contains 10 residues. CDR3 region: CASSLGEAFF. The CDR3 DNA reads as TGTGCCAGCAGCTTGGGTGAAGCTTTCTTT.

In its sample, this clonotype was seen many times. This rearrangement joins TRBV28 to TRBJ1-5, with a possible D match to TRBD1 (6 bases). V was clipped by 3 bases and J by 2 bases, with 17 bases between them. The CDR3 is 17 amino acids. Germline loops: CDR1 MDHEN, CDR2 SYDVKM. CDR3 coding DNA: TGTGCCAGCAGTTTCGACCCTACAGGGTTCGGCAATCAGCCCCAGCATTTT. This codes for CASSFDPTGFGNQPQHF.

Ten or more counts support this clonotype. The chain is built from TRBV7-2 and TRBJ1-2; D is perhaps TRBD1 (6 bases). This CDR3 region has 15 residues. V lost 5 bases, J lost 2 bases, and 15 bases lay in between. Germline loops: CDR1 SGHTA, CDR2 FQGNSA. Here the CDR3 reads CASSPNGGGNYGYTF. DNA for the CDR3: TGTGCCAGCAGCCCCAATGGGGGGGGCAACTATGGCTACACCTTC.

With regard to this clonotype: The CDR3 end shows no conserved phenylalanine or tryptophan, and so a read error is likely. The rearrangement joins TRBV2 to TRBJ1-2, with D perhaps matching TRBD1 (5 bases). The ends were cut back, 6 bases at V and 7 bases at J, with 18 bases in the middle. Germline V lookup: CDR1 SNHLY, CDR2 FYNNEI. This CDR3 comprises 14 residues. DNA for the CDR3: TGTGCCAGCAGCCAAGTAATGGGGACCATTGGCTACACCCTC. It is translated as CASSQVMGTIGYTL.

There are a few counts of this clonotype. The chain is built from TRBV10-3 and TRBJ2-7; D gene unclear. Germline loops: CDR1 ENHRY, CDR2 SYGVKD. The CDR3 contains 13 residues. V lost 8 bases and J 1 base, leaving 12 bases between the germline ends. The CDR3: CAIAASPSYEQYF. The CDR3 DNA sequence: TGTGCCATCGCAGCTTCCCCATCCTACGAGCAGTACTTC.

Only a few counts were recorded for this clonotype. This sequence joins TRBV7-2 and TRBJ1-5, with 8 nucleotides matching TRBD1. This CDR3 spans 15 amino acids. After removal of 4 bases from V and 6 bases from J, the junction contained 8 bases not matched to a gene. Germline V CDR1 and CDR2: SGHTA, FQGNSA. The CDR3 spells CASSSPTGDSQPQHF. The CDR3 coding sequence is TGTGCCAGCAGCTCCCCGACAGGGGATAGTCAGCCCCAGCATTTT.

This clonotype has at least ten counts. The CDR3 protein is CSAGTLWGEKLFF. For the CDR3, the DNA is TGCAGTGCTGGGACCCTTTGGGGTGAAAAACTGTTTTTT. The chain couples TRBV20-1 to TRBJ1-4; tentative D call: TRBD1 (5 bases). Germline CDR1 reads DFQATT; CDR2 reads SNEGSKA (reference sequence). V was cut by 5 bases and J by 7 bases, with 14 bases left in between. The CDR3 sequence is 13 residues long.

This clonotype was observed a few times. The chain is built from TRBV11-3 and TRBJ1-6, with 8 bases lining up with TRBD1. The CDR3 spans 14 residues. The germline CDR1 and CDR2 sequences are SGHNT and YENEEA. V was pared by 2 bases and J by 9 bases, with 3 bases of the junction left unmatched. Here the CDR3 DNA reads TGTGCCAGCAGCTTACAGGACAGGGTTTCACCCCTCCACTTT. It is translated as CASSLQDRVSPLHF.

This clonotype appeared a few times. The rearrangement links TRBV11-3 to TRBJ2-1; 9 bases match TRBD2. The CDR3 sequence is 17 residues long. V was clipped by 4 bases and J by 9 bases; unmatched bases: 16. Germline CDR1 and CDR2: SGHNT and YENEEA. In DNA, the CDR3 is TGTGCCAGCAGCTCCCGAGGGGGGCGGGGGGGAGTTGGTGAGCAGTTCTTC. Its protein is CASSSRGGRGGVGEQFF.

CDR3 residues: CASSQNWENTGELFF. In nucleotides, the CDR3 is TGTGCCAGCAGCCAAAACTGGGAAAACACCGGGGAGCTGTTTTTT. V gene TRBV3-1 combines with J gene TRBJ2-2; D unresolved. Trimming removed 2 bases from V and 2 bases from J, with 9 bases in between. Looked up from germline, CDR1 is LGHDT and CDR2 is YNNKEL (reference sequence). The length of the CDR3 is 15 residues.

The rearrangement links TRBV28 to TRBJ2-2, with unresolved D. There are 15 residues in the CDR3. The V and J ends lost 7 bases and 3 bases respectively, with 15 bases between them. The germline CDR1 and CDR2 sequences are MDHEN and SYDVKM. The CDR3 here is CASTSLGIDTGELFF. The CDR3 DNA reads TGTGCCAGCACTTCCTTGGGGATCGACACCGGGGAGCTGTTTTTT.

This clonotype was counted many times. The V call is TRBV28, the J call TRBJ1-2; 7 bases align to TRBD1. The germline CDR1 and CDR2 sequences are MDHEN and SYDVKM. The CDR3 consists of 15 residues. After removal of 6 bases from V and 8 bases from J, the junction contained 15 bases not matched to a gene. DNA of the CDR3: TGTGCCAGCAGCCAAGGAGAGGAGGGGGCGGGGGGCTACACCTTC. It translates to CASSQGEEGAGGYTF.

About this clonotype: Given a much more abundant clone one base away, this may be a read error. The CDR3 sequence is CATETVTNTEASF. For the CDR3, the DNA is TGTGCCACCGAGACAGTTACTAACACTGAAGCTTCCTTT. This chain joins TRBV2 and TRBJ1-1; TRBD1 is a possible D gene (5 bases). The germline gives CDR1 SNHLY, CDR2 FYNNEI. This CDR3 spans 13 amino acids.